This record looks at one TCR beta chain sequence and its context. The data stem from a study of cytomegalovirus exposure and HLA in healthy donors. The overall study: About 85 million unique TCRs from HLA-typed donors were held in an early release of data.

It was with 60 Vbeta and 13 Jbeta primers that the PCR ran. Assay: immunoSEQ multiplex PCR; the TCRdb copy retains only in-frame clones and omits some. This table has about 140,000 clones, about three quarters appearing once. The germline V and J ends were trimmed by 1 base and 3 bases, with 8 bases remaining between them. This CDR3 comprises 14 residues. Germline V gives CDR1 SEHNR, CDR2 FQNEAQ (reference sequence). The rearrangement uses TRBV7-9 and TRBJ2-3; TRBD2 is a possible D gene (5 bases). The receptor was derived from a male donor in good health and CMV-seropositive. The material sequenced was PBMCs. The CDR3 reads CASSLGTGTDTQYF. CDR3 bases: TGTGCCAGCAGCTTAGGGACTGGGACAGATACGCAGTATTTT.